The 20 T cell receptor beta chains below come from one sample, sequenced in a study of T cells after yellow fever vaccination (dated by TCRdb to about 2019). The intended sense of this specimen's treatment or condition label: live attenuated yellow fever vaccine strain. The library was built by means of 5' RACE. The instrument given in TCRdb is Illumina NovaSeq 6000. Starting from the raw public reads, TCRdb applied fastp trimming at Q25, assembled clones with MiXCR and retained in-frame beta chains. Rows matching on CDR3 protein sequence are summarized as one entry with the most common DNA and genes. The sample table holds 250,000 or so distinct CDR3 sequences, of which 3.6% were seen once. The ten largest clonotypes hold around 19% of the sample. The sequences come from PBMCs, collected 15 days after the yellow fever booster vaccination. These receptors all stem from a man younger than 30 who received the YFV17D yellow fever vaccine.

In this sample, this clonotype turned up many times. The rearrangement uses TRBV5-6 and TRBJ1-1, with TRBD1 matching 9 bases. This CDR3 is built from 15 residues. CDR1 SGHDT and CDR2 YYEEEE come from the germline V gene. The J segment lost 4 bases and the V segment lost 3 bases, leaving 7 bases of the junction unmatched. In DNA form, the CDR3 reads TGTGCCAGCAGCTCTATTACGACAGGGGGCACTGAAGCTTTCTTT. Its protein is CASSSITTGGTEAFF.

This clonotype was seen repeatedly, ten times or more. The gene calls are TRBV4-3 and TRBJ2-1, with D tentatively TRBD1 (6 bases). This CDR3 region has 16 residues. The germline gives CDR1 LGHNA, CDR2 YSLEER. The V end lost 2 bases, the J end lost 0 bases, and 11 bases lay between the germline ends. The chain's CDR3 is CASSQQDSLSYNEQFF. In DNA form, the CDR3 reads TGCGCCAGCAGCCAACAGGACAGTCTCTCCTACAATGAGCAGTTCTTC.

This clonotype has ten or more counts. The V call is TRBV7-2, the J call TRBJ2-2, with D possibly TRBD1 on 7 matching bases. Trimming took off 1 base at V and 7 bases at J, with 13 bases between the two ends. The CDR3 totals 15 residues. Looked up from germline, CDR1 is SGHTA and CDR2 is FQGNSA. The CDR3 here is CASSLGARGDGELFF. The DNA for the CDR3 is TGTGCCAGCAGCTTAGGTGCCAGGGGGGACGGGGAGCTGTTTTTT.

In this sample, this clonotype turned up many times. The chain joins TRBV19 to TRBJ1-2; D gene ambiguous. Trimming stripped 3 bases from V and 8 bases from J, with 19 bases between. Germline V gene sequence: CDR1 LNHDA, CDR2 SQIVND (reference sequence). The CDR3 spans 15 residues. The CDR3 region is CASSIRLRTAGGYTF. In nucleotides, the CDR3 is TGTGCCAGTAGTATTCGCCTTCGGACGGCCGGGGGCTACACCTTC.

This clonotype was observed many times. The chain is built from TRBV4-1 and TRBJ1-2; maybe TRBD1 (5 bases). The germline V gene has CDR1 MGHRA and CDR2 YSYEKL. CDR3 length: 15 residues. The V and J ends lost 3 bases and 3 bases respectively, with 14 bases between them. CDR3 DNA: TGCGCCAGCAGCCATTCCCGGGACGGAGACTATGGCTACACCTTC. Translation: CASSHSRDGDYGYTF.

This clonotype was recorded many times. V is TRBV7-9 and J is TRBJ2-5; 10 bases agree with TRBD1. Unmatched junction bases numbered 4, after V lost 1 base and J lost 2 bases. CDR1 and CDR2 (germline): SEHNR, FQNEAQ (reference sequence). The CDR3 runs 16 residues. The CDR3 bases are TGTGCCAGCAGCTTAGGGGACAGGGGACTACAAGAGACCCAGTACTTC. Its translation: CASSLGDRGLQETQYF.

The table lists this clonotype with many counts. The chain links TRBV12-3 or TRBV12-4 to TRBJ2-1; 9 bases line up with TRBD2. J was trimmed by 7 bases and V by 2 bases; bases with no gene match: 6. This CDR3 region has 15 residues. The chain's CDR3 is CASSLRLAGGNEQFF. The CDR3 DNA sequence: TGTGCCAGCAGTTTACGGCTGGCGGGGGGGAATGAGCAGTTCTTC.

This clonotype was observed at least ten times. The J gene is TRBJ2-3, the V gene TRBV5-1; a possible D gene is TRBD2 (7 bases). V was shortened by 0 bases and J by 4 bases, with 9 bases between the two germline ends. The CDR3 totals 14 residues. The germline CDR1 and CDR2 sequences are SGHRS and YFSETQ. CDR3 nucleotide sequence: TGCGCCAGCAGCTTGGTGGGGGGGCCAGATACGCAGTATTTT. Translating it yields CASSLVGGPDTQYF.

The sample holds many counts of this clonotype. The rearrangement joins TRBV5-4 to TRBJ1-1; TRBD1 might be the D (6 bases). Germline V lookup: CDR1 SGHNT, CDR2 YYREEE (reference sequence). This CDR3 is built from 14 residues. Trimming pared 4 bases from V and 4 bases from J, leaving 14 bases between. The CDR3 protein is CASSLNQGFTEAFF. Written as DNA, the CDR3 is TGTGCCAGCAGCCTAAACCAGGGGTTCACTGAAGCTTTCTTT.

This clonotype was observed many times. The chain links TRBV6-2 or TRBV6-3 to TRBJ2-2, with 7 bases identical to TRBD1. Germline V gives CDR1 MNHEY, CDR2 SVGEGT. The V gene end was trimmed by 3 bases and the J gene end by 2 bases; junction bases not matched to a gene: 9. The CDR3 has 17 amino acids. The CDR3: CASSYGPGQANTGELFF. The CDR3 DNA reads TGTGCCAGCAGTTATGGCCCTGGACAGGCCAACACCGGGGAGCTGTTTTTT.

The chain has TRBV7-8 and TRBJ2-5, with 7 nucleotides matching TRBD1. This CDR3 is 15 amino acids long. CDR1 and CDR2 from the germline V gene are SGHVS and FQNEAQ. J was trimmed by 1 base and V by 1 base; bases with no gene match: 3. As DNA, the CDR3 is TGTGCCAGCAGCTTAGAAGGGGGCCTCCAAGAGACCCAGTACTTC. Translation: CASSLEGGLQETQYF.

In this sample, this clonotype turned up many times. This chain connects TRBV3-1 to TRBJ1-1, with a weak D call TRBD1 (6 bases). Germline V gene sequence: CDR1 LGHDT, CDR2 YNNKEL (reference sequence). The germline V and J ends were trimmed by 11 bases and 5 bases, with 21 bases remaining between them. This CDR3 contains 14 residues. The CDR3 region has the DNA TGTGCCTCAACGAGGGGGGCCGGAGGGACTGAAGCTTTCTTT. Translating gives CASTRGAGGTEAFF.

This clonotype was seen at least ten times. The chain couples TRBV24-1 to TRBJ2-3, with 11 bases fitting TRBD1. Germline CDR1 reads KGHDR; CDR2 reads SFDVKD. The J segment lost 4 bases and the V segment lost 4 bases, leaving 6 bases of the junction unmatched. The CDR3 length is 16 residues. DNA for the CDR3: TGTGCCACCAGTGACTTGCCGGGACAGGGGGCAGATACGCAGTATTTT. Translating it yields CATSDLPGQGADTQYF.

The sample holds many counts of this clonotype. The rearrangement links TRBV18 to TRBJ1-3; no reliable D call. Deletions cut 0 bases from V and 0 bases from J, with 12 bases between. CDR3 length: 17 amino acids. Germline loops: CDR1 KGHSH, CDR2 LQKENI. In nucleotides, the CDR3 is TGTGCCAGCTCACCACCGTCCTCAGGAATCTCTGGAAACACCATATATTTT. It translates to CASSPPSSGISGNTIYF.

Ten or more counts support this clonotype. CDR3 coding DNA: TGCGCCAGCAGCAACCCCCAGGGAGGAGGCTACACCTTC. Residues: CASSNPQGGGYTF. J is TRBJ1-2 and V is TRBV5-1; tentatively, D is TRBD1 (5 bases). Trimming cost V 4 bases and J 8 bases, with 15 bases left between them. Per the germline V gene, CDR1 is SGHRS and CDR2 is YFSETQ. The CDR3 is 13 amino acids. Based on the CDR3 plus reference TRBV5-1 and TRBJ1-2, the full variable domain is KAGVTQTPRYLIKTRGQQVTLSCSPISGHRSVSWYQQTPGQGLQFLFEYFSETQRNKGNFPGRFSGRQFSNSRSEMNVSTLELGDSALYLCASSNPQGGGYTFGSGTRLTVV.

The chain combines TRBV18 with TRBJ1-4; D uncertain. Germline loops: CDR1 KGHSH, CDR2 LQKENI. The V and J ends lost 2 bases and 2 bases respectively, with 15 bases between them. The CDR3 contains 17 residues. The CDR3 DNA reads TGTGCCAGCTCACCAGCGCCAACCGGATTTACTAATGAAAAACTGTTTTTT. Protein sequence: CASSPAPTGFTNEKLFF. The full variable domain, with the rest looked up from reference TRBV18 and TRBJ1-4, is NAGVMQNPRHLVRRRGQEARLRCSPMKGHSHVYWYRQLPEEGLKFMVYLQKENIIDESGMPKERFSAEFPKEGPSILRIQQVVRGDSAAYFCASSPAPTGFTNEKLFFGSGTQLSVL.

Many counts were recorded for this clonotype. This chain links TRBV27 with TRBJ2-7; TRBD2 matches at 10 bases. The germline CDR1 and CDR2 sequences are MNHEY and SMNVEV (reference sequence). The junction had 6 bases not matched to a gene; V was cut back by 4 bases and J by 6 bases. There are 14 residues in the CDR3. The CDR3 coding sequence is TGTGCCAGCAGTTCTAGCGGGGGCCTCCTCGAGCAGTACGTC. It specifies CASSSSGGLLEQYV.

This clonotype was found many times. The rearrangement joins TRBV20-1 to TRBJ2-7; 11 nucleotides agree with TRBD2. Germline CDR1 DFQATT, CDR2 SNEGSKA (reference sequence). The CDR3 loop spans 16 amino acids. The V and J ends lost 1 base and 2 bases, in that order; junction bases with no gene match: 7. The CDR3 region is CSARGQGLAVAYEQYV. CDR3 in DNA: TGCAGTGCTAGAGGACAGGGACTAGCGGTGGCCTACGAGCAGTACGTC.

This clonotype was counted many times. DNA of the CDR3: TGCAGTGCAGGGGGCGTGTATACGCAGTATTTT. Translation gives CSAGGVYTQYF. The genes are TRBV20-1 and TRBJ2-3; 7 bases match TRBD1. V was pared by 6 bases and J by 7 bases, with 4 bases of the junction left unmatched. The germline CDR1 and CDR2 sequences are DFQATT and SNEGSKA (reference sequence). The CDR3 totals 11 residues.

In its sample, this clonotype was seen a few times. V gene TRBV21-1 combines with J gene TRBJ2-3; TRBD1, as called in the table, went unchecked against the DNA. TRBV21-1 is a documented pseudogene. This CDR3 comprises 19 residues. The CDR3 loop is CASSLSPGTGGAKSDTQYF. The CDR3 DNA sequence: TGTGCCAGCAGCCTCAGTCCCGGGACAGGGGGAGCAAAATCAGATACGCAGTATTTT.